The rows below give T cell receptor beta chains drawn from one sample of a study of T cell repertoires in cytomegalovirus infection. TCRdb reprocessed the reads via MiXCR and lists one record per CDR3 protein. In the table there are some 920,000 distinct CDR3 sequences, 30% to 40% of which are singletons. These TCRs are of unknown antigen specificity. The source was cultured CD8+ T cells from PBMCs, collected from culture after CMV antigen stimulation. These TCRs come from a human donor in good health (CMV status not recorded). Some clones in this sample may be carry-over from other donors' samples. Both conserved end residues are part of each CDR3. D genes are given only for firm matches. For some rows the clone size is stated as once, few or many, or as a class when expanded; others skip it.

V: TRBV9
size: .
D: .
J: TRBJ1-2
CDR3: CASSVGRQVRRDGYTF
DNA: TGTGCCAGCAGCGTGGGAAGACAGGTCCGACGAGATGGCTACACCTTC

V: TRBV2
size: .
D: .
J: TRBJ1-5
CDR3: CASSEGSLNQPQHF
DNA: TGTGCCAGCAGTGAAGGGTCCTTGAACCAGCCCCAGCATTTT

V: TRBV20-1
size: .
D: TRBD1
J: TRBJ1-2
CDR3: CSARPPRDRANYGYTF
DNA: TGCAGTGCTAGACCCCCCCGGGACAGGGCTAACTATGGCTACACCTTC

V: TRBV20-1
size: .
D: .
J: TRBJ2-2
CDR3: CSARDDRWTGELFF
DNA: TGCAGTGCTAGAGACGACAGGTGGACCGGGGAGCTGTTTTTT

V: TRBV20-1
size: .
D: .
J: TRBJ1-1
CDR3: CSASARPTEAFF
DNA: TGCAGTGCTAGTGCTCGGCCTACAGAAGCTTTCTTT

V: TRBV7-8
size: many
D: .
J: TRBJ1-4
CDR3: CASSLAGGREKLFF
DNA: TGTGCCAGCAGCTTAGCCGGGGGGAGGGAAAAACTGTTTTTT

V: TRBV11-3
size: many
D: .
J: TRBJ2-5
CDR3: CASSSQGSQETQYF
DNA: TGTGCCAGCAGCTCTCAGGGCAGCCAAGAGACCCAGTACTTC

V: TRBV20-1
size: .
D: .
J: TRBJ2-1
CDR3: CSARVLGTRRHYNEQFF
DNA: TGCAGTGCTAGAGTGTTAGGGACCCGACGGCACTACAATGAGCAGTTCTTC

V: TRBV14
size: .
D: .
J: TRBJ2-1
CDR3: CASSPFGTYLNNEQFF
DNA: TGTGCCAGCAGCCCCTTCGGGACGTATTTAAACAATGAGCAGTTCTTC

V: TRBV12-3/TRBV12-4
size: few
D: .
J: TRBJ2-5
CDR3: CASSWWAFSGEQETQYF
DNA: TGTGCCAGCAGTTGGTGGGCCTTTAGTGGGGAGCAAGAGACCCAGTACTTC

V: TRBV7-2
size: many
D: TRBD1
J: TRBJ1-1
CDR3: CASSLKGQYTEAFF
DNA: TGTGCCAGCAGCTTAAAGGGACAGTACACTGAAGCTTTCTTT

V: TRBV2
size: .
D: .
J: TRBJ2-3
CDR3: CASSISESGLFYTDTQYF
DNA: TGTGCCAGCAGTATTTCCGAGAGCGGGCTTTTTTACACAGATACGCAGTATTTT

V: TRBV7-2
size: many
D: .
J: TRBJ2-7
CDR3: CASSLITGSSYEQYF
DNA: TGTGCCAGCAGCTTAATCACAGGGAGCTCCTACGAGCAGTACTTC

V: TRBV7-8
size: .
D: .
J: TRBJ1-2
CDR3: CASSLAEGPYYGYTF
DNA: TGTGCCAGCAGCTTAGCGGAGGGGCCTTATTATGGCTACACCTTC

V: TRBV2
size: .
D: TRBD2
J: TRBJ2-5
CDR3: CASSEPGTSGDQETQYF
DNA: TGTGCCAGCAGTGAACCCGGGACTAGCGGGGACCAAGAGACCCAGTACTTC

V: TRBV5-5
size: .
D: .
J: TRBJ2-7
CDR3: CASSLGSEGTYEQYF
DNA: TGTGCCAGCAGCTTGGGGTCGGAGGGGACCTACGAGCAGTACTTC

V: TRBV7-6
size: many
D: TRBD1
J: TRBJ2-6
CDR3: CASSLTTGVLSGANVLTF
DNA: TGTGCCAGCAGCTTAACGACAGGGGTCCTCTCTGGGGCCAACGTCCTGACTTTC

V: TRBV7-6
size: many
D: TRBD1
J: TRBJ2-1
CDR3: CASSLGWTGVGNEQFF
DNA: TGTGCCAGCAGCTTAGGTTGGACAGGGGTGGGGAATGAGCAGTTCTTC

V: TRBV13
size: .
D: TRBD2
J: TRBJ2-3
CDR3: CASTVAGAPSGDTQYF
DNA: TGTGCCAGCACCGTAGCGGGGGCCCCCTCTGGGGATACGCAGTATTTT

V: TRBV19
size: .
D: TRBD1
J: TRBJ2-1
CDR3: CASSMDRVNEQFF
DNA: TGTGCCAGTAGTATGGACAGGGTTAATGAGCAGTTCTTC

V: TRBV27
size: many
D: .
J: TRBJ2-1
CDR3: CASSPGLPGEQFF
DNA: TGTGCCAGCAGTCCGGGACTGCCTGGGGAGCAGTTCTTC

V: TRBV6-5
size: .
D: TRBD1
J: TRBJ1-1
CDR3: CASSYDGTGEDTEAFF
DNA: TGTGCCAGCAGTTACGACGGGACAGGGGAGGACACTGAAGCTTTCTTT